This T cell receptor (beta chain) is drawn from a study of breast tumors, draining lymph nodes, adjacent tissues. Study-level results: That most tumor T cells come from lymph nodes remained unproven. Findings are consistent with lymph node origin and intratumoral expansion of most tumor T cells.

TCRdb redid the calling of the multiplex PCR reads with MiXCR, one entry per CDR3 protein. This sample has about 270,000 distinct CDR3 sequences, with 30% found just once. The lymph nodes were axillary draining lymph nodes from breast cancer patients. Points on this clonotype: Its antigen is unidentified.

Germline V lookup: CDR1 SGHVS, CDR2 FQNEAQ. The V gene end was trimmed by 1 base and the J gene end by 4 bases; junction bases not matched to a gene: 10. The CDR3 has 16 residues. This clonotype was obtained from a female donor with breast cancer. Some clones in this sample may be carry-over from other donors' samples. The sequenced material came from axillary lymph node tissue. The rearrangement links TRBV7-8 to TRBJ2-7; the match to TRBD2 covers 7 bases. As DNA, the CDR3 is TGTGCCAGCAGCTTAGTTCTAGCGGACCTCCCTTACGAGCAGTACTTC. Its translation is CASSLVLADLPYEQYF.